This is a list of T cell receptor beta chains from one sample in a study of T cells in Graves' hyperthyroidism and ophthalmopathy. TCRdb processed the multiplex PCR reads anew with MiXCR; each CDR3 protein has one entry. The table has around 300,000 distinct CDR3 sequences, roughly 22% seen once; the top ten hold around two thirds. Source material: blood. The receptors stem from a man aged 30-40 years with Graves' ophthalmopathy. Each CDR3 is given with its conserved first and last residue. D genes are given only for firm matches. Only part of the rows carry a size: once, few, many, or a class if the clone is expanded.

D gene,V gene,J gene,clone size,CDR3 protein,CDR3 DNA
NA,TRBV7-9,TRBJ1-5,many,CASSADSNQPQHF,TGTGCCAGCAGCGCCGACAGCAATCAGCCCCAGCATTTT
NA,TRBV27,TRBJ1-1,few,CASSFYRSNTEAFF,TGTGCCAGCAGTTTTTACAGATCGAACACTGAAGCTTTCTTT
TRBD1,TRBV5-1,TRBJ1-5,NA,CASSLGTGGSQPQHF,TGTGCCAGCAGCTTAGGGACAGGGGGTAGTCAGCCCCAGCATTTT
TRBD2,TRBV3-1,TRBJ2-7,many,CASSRASGRGYEQYF,TGTGCCAGCAGCCGAGCTAGCGGGAGGGGATACGAGCAGTACTTC
TRBD1,TRBV20-1,TRBJ1-1,few,CSARRRQGMNTEAFF,TGCAGTGCTAGGAGGCGACAGGGAATGAACACTGAAGCTTTCTTT
NA,TRBV28,TRBJ2-7,NA,CASSGPLGRGLSYEQYF,TGTGCCAGCAGTGGACCCCTTGGTAGGGGTCTTAGCTACGAGCAGTACTTC
TRBD1,TRBV30,TRBJ1-4,many,CAWRDRATNEKLFF,TGTGCCTGGAGGGACAGGGCAACTAATGAAAAACTGTTTTTT
NA,TRBV6-2/TRBV6-3,TRBJ2-3,few,CASSFASTDTQYF,TGTGCCAGCAGTTTCGCTAGCACAGATACGCAGTATTTT
NA,TRBV27,TRBJ2-3,few,CASSAHSLVDTQYF,TGTGCCAGCAGCGCCCACTCGCTGGTAGATACGCAGTATTTT
NA,TRBV27,TRBJ1-6,NA,CASSFFSSGRRSYNSPLHF,TGTGCCAGCAGTTTCTTTTCGTCTGGCCGCCGCTCCTATAATTCACCCCTCCACTTT
NA,TRBV28,TRBJ1-3,few,CASSYIGGGNTIYF,TGTGCCAGCAGTTACATAGGGGGTGGAAACACCATATATTTT
TRBD2,TRBV4-2,TRBJ2-2,few,CASTLAGGNTGELFF,TGTGCCAGCACCCTAGCGGGAGGGAACACCGGGGAGCTGTTTTTT
NA,TRBV5-1,TRBJ1-2,many,CASSLEPVANYGYTF,TGCGCCAGCAGCTTGGAGCCAGTTGCTAACTATGGCTACACCTTC
NA,TRBV7-9,TRBJ2-7,few,CASVRPGASSYEQYF,TGTGCCAGCGTTCGTCCGGGCGCCAGCTCCTACGAGCAGTACTTC
NA,TRBV3-1,TRBJ1-6,many,CASSQEGQAYNSPLHF,TGTGCCAGCAGCCAAGAAGGGCAGGCCTATAATTCACCCCTCCACTTT
NA,TRBV25-1,TRBJ2-3,NA,CASSDRGKGTDTQYF,TGTGCCAGCAGTGACCGAGGGAAGGGCACAGATACGCAGTATTTT
TRBD1,TRBV20-1,TRBJ2-5,many,CSAPSGTEETQYF,TGCAGTGCTCCCTCCGGGACAGAAGAGACCCAGTACTTC
NA,TRBV20-1,TRBJ2-5,NA,CSASILEEETQYF,TGCAGTGCTAGTATTCTCGAAGAAGAGACCCAGTACTTC
NA,TRBV12-3/TRBV12-4,TRBJ2-7,few,CASSPSFGVAYEQYF,TGTGCCAGCAGTCCCAGCTTCGGGGTAGCCTACGAGCAGTACTTC
NA,TRBV7-9,TRBJ2-6,NA,CASSLGTGTNVLTF,TGTGCCAGCAGCTTGGGGACTGGGACCAACGTCCTGACTTTC
NA,TRBV11-3,TRBJ2-1,many,CASNPGGYDEQFF,TGTGCCAGTAATCCAGGGGGGTACGATGAGCAGTTCTTC
TRBD1,TRBV6-1,TRBJ2-2,NA,CASSKYRGATGELFF,TGTGCCAGCAGTAAATACAGGGGGGCCACCGGGGAGCTGTTTTTT
TRBD2,TRBV4-1,TRBJ2-1,NA,CASSQVQREGLGQFF,TGCGCCAGCAGCCAAGTCCAGCGGGAGGGGTTAGGGCAGTTCTTC
TRBD2,TRBV20-1,TRBJ2-1,few,CSAPPYLADIYNEQFF,TGCAGTGCTCCCCCCTACCTAGCGGACATCTACAATGAGCAGTTCTTC
NA,TRBV6-5,TRBJ2-7,NA,CASSSVSSSYEQYF,TGTGCCAGCAGTTCGGTCTCAAGCTCCTACGAGCAGTACTTC
TRBD2,TRBV4-1,TRBJ2-1,NA,CASSQDSRTSGSGEQFF,TGCGCCAGCAGCCAAGATAGCCGGACTAGCGGGAGTGGCGAGCAGTTCTTC
NA,TRBV12-3/TRBV12-4,TRBJ2-5,NA,CASRGSGKGNQETQYF,TGTGCCAGCAGGGGAAGCGGAAAGGGGAATCAAGAGACCCAGTACTTC
NA,TRBV10-3,TRBJ1-2,NA,CAISEDRNYGYTF,TGTGCCATCAGTGAGGACAGAAACTATGGCTACACCTTC
NA,TRBV7-9,TRBJ1-4,few,CASSSLLPNEKLFF,TGTGCCAGCAGCTCGTTACTCCCTAATGAAAAACTGTTTTTT
NA,TRBV27,TRBJ2-7,many,CASSLVQGWIYEQYF,TGTGCCAGCAGTTTGGTCCAGGGATGGATCTACGAGCAGTACTTC
NA,TRBV11-2,TRBJ2-3,few,CASSKDADTQYF,TGTGCCAGCAGCAAAGACGCAGATACGCAGTATTTT
TRBD1,TRBV11-2,TRBJ2-1,many,CASRDGLRGSLDEQFF,TGTGCCAGCAGGGATGGACTCAGGGGGTCGTTGGATGAGCAGTTCTTC
NA,TRBV4-2,TRBJ1-5,NA,CASSQQDYGSNQPQHF,TGTGCCAGCAGCCAACAAGATTACGGTAGCAATCAGCCCCAGCATTTT
NA,TRBV15,TRBJ1-1,few,CATSRRTDEAFF,TGTGCCACCAGCAGGAGGACAGATGAAGCTTTCTTT
TRBD1,TRBV7-9,TRBJ2-7,few,CASSLNSGTGTYEQYF,TGTGCCAGCAGTCTCAATTCCGGGACAGGGACCTACGAGCAGTACTTC